This T cell receptor beta chain emerged from a study of blood T cell repertoires in COVID-19. For the study at large: Collection of acute and convalescent COVID-19 samples took place in the United States, Italy and Spain.

Germline CDR1 is SGHNT and CDR2 is YYREEE (reference sequence). The V segment lost 4 bases and the J segment 11 bases; nucleotides outside the gene matches: 16. The CDR3 extends over 15 amino acids. This clone was detected a few times. Using immunoSEQ multiplex PCR, the repertoire was profiled, and TCRdb retains in-frame clones only, with some absent. The data contain around 190,000 clones, roughly 80% of them singletons. Sequences were obtained from peripheral blood. The clonotype comes from a woman aged 50 to 60 with acute or convalescent COVID-19. This chain joins TRBV5-4 and TRBJ1-1, with TRBD1 matching over 8 bases. The DNA of the CDR3 is TGTGCCAGCAGCGCTGAACCCTGGACAGGGTCTGCTGCTTTCTTT. Protein product: CASSAEPWTGSAAFF.